This T cell receptor beta chain was captured by sequencing in a study of cytomegalovirus exposure and HLA in healthy donors (dated by TCRdb to 2017 to 2019). About the investigation overall: An earlier analysis of roughly 500 of the donors reported under 300 Gb of sequence data and roughly 120 million unique TCR beta sequences obtained from some 200 million T cells. The number of donors typed differed by locus, with 629-630 for A, B, C, DRB1 and DQB1, around 520 for DQA1, 600 to 610 for DPA1, and roughly 450 for DPB1. The study combined high-throughput TCR immunosequencing, statistical association of individual TCRs with disease status, and machine learning to predict cytomegalovirus infection status. Genome-wide SNP genotypes for about 55% of the roughly 670 donors were used in a later genetic analysis, which treated that subset as a discovery cohort. In the later analysis, no new phenotypic data were used to find candidate immune exposures; instead, reliance was placed on TCR beta sequences and their occurrence across donors. A later analysis re-examined previously published TCR beta repertoires from more than 650 donors and added high-resolution HLA genotyping to investigate patterns of TCR occurrence. Donor age, sex, ethnicity and CMV serostatus were compiled together with the repertoire data. About five DR-DQ haplotypes were handled as single units for association and clustering, since linkage in the cohort was strong. All discovery cohort repertoires had been generated using a single sequencing platform. The T cell repertoires of around 670 subjects were profiled by immunosequencing and related to cytomegalovirus serostatus. The aim of the study was to test whether cataloging public T cell receptors could identify signatures of past pathogen exposure. In an earlier analysis of a few hundred of the donors, high-throughput TCR beta sequencing was used to judge whether each TCR beta V gene segment behaved as functional or pseudogenic. Among the approximately 430 genotyped donors, approximately 76% belonged to the genetic ancestry cluster associated with self-reported Caucasian donors. HLA typing included class I and class II loci at four-digit resolution. Among 300 to 500 genotyped donors of the cohort, an average of approximately 200,000 unique TCR beta nucleotide sequences was sequenced per donor, of which about 19% were non-productive. In addition to the first cohort of 666 subjects, a separate validation cohort of over 90 different subjects was used. An early release that covered some 640 HLA-typed donors contained around 300 gigabases of sequencing data and roughly 84 million unique TCR sequences. General conclusions and limits of the study: According to a later analysis, most CMV-associated TCR beta chains appeared to be HLA-restricted, and the HLA associations seemed to be driven largely by CMV exposure. Correlated functional status among segregating V segments might be attributable to linkage disequilibrium, but an unknown experimental factor could not be ruled out. In both the original and validation cohorts, the classifier was reported to diagnose cytomegalovirus status with high specificity and sensitivity. The study listed approximately 150 TCR beta chains as associated with cytomegalovirus. The authors suggested that the approach could potentially be generalized to other disease states and immunological phenotypes. According to a later analysis, TCR association rates differed among HLA loci, with DRB1 alleles showing the most associated TCRs and HLA-C alleles showing the fewest. Roughly uniform sequencing depth across donors was assumed in presence/absence analyses, although this assumption may not hold. When HLA alleles, especially DR and DQ, strongly co-occurred, TCR associations were difficult to assign to individual alleles. A group of highly shared sequence variants was considered likely to be a technical artifact of the sequencing pipeline. A later analysis associated some 17,000 TCR beta sequences with specific HLA alleles at a false discovery rate of 0.05. A later genetic analysis reported fewer N-insertions in productive TCRs among donors in an Asian-associated ancestry cluster than the roughly 670-donor mean. Several of the top co-occurrence clusters appeared to be linked to parvovirus B19, influenza, CMV and Epstein-Barr virus, according to a later analysis. In this cohort, only TCR beta chains were sequenced, and detectable features were limited by the absence of alpha or paired-chain data. The only immune exposure information available for the cohort was CMV serostatus. The 87-base-pair reads could not distinguish some IMGT-functional V segments, including TRBV6-2 and TRBV6-3, so those segments were excluded. HLA typing was unavailable for some donors at each locus, so association tests used only the typed subset. V-gene and J-gene trimming of TCR beta chains was associated with a missense DCLRE1C variant in a later genetic analysis, and the association was replicated in an independent cohort. While some public TCRs were present in many individuals, most TCR sequences turned up only very rarely across donors. In vitro tests confirmed that a few of the cytomegalovirus-associated TCR beta chains recognize cytomegalovirus antigens. Around 16 rarely observed V segments, including chromosome 9 orphons, were excluded from the earlier analysis of about 500 of the donors because counts were too low. In an earlier analysis of roughly 560 of the donors, most TCR beta V segments were observed in productive rearrangements about 87% or about 30% of the time, broadly matching IMGT annotations. A further reported finding was that TCR beta sequences accurately predicted the HLA-A and HLA-B alleles for most subjects in the first cohort. A later analysis found that HLA-associated TCR beta chains were more clonally expanded and had lower generation probabilities than equally common non-associated chains.

Library generation was performed with the immunoSEQ multiplex PCR assay. For the multiplex PCR, a mixture combining 60 forward primers for TCR Vbeta segments and 13 reverse primers for TCR Jbeta segments was used. The CDR3 region of rearranged TCR beta genes was amplified from genomic DNA by a multiplex PCR assay. Amplified TCR beta libraries were sequenced as 87-base-pair reads on the Illumina HiSeq System. Per the source publication's procedure: A later analysis counted tens of millions of unique TCR beta chains across the 650 to 800 repertoires, and around 9.9 million of these chains were shared by at least two donors. A nearest-neighbor algorithm error-corrected the raw reads and collapsed the reads into unique sequences, merging closely related sequences to remove PCR and sequencing errors. To assign V, D and J gene segments, CDR3 sequences were aligned to IMGT reference sequences. For a sequence to be retained, a match of at least six nucleotides to both a V gene segment and a J gene segment was required. Rearrangements were called productive when the CDR3 lacked stop codons and stayed in frame with V and J; all others were non-productive. Following IMGT convention, CDR3 was defined as the stretch from the second conserved V-encoded cysteine up to the conserved J-encoded phenylalanine. The earlier analysis of about 640 of the donors excluded any sequence lacking an unambiguous match to a single V gene segment. In an earlier analysis of 587 of the donors, a V segment was called functional when productive rearrangements were above 56.7%, and segregating when the standard deviation between donors exceeded 5%. A statistical classification framework was developed to diagnose cytomegalovirus status using the catalog of TCR beta chain sequences. V and J gene assignment, in a later analysis, came from comparing TCR nucleotide sequences with IMGT/GENE-DB human TR gene sequences. A later analysis assigned CDR3 sequences and most-parsimonious VDJ recombination scenarios with the TCRdist pipeline. In a later analysis, each TCR beta chain was defined by its CDR3 amino acid sequence together with its V-gene family, and reads lacking a unique V-gene family were excluded. In a later analysis, approximately 640 highly shared, low-generation-probability nucleotide sequences were removed to address suspected cross-contamination and a sequencing artifact. In a later analysis, a clonal expansion index was calculated for each public chain from normalized within-repertoire ranks of inferred template counts. In a later analysis, generation probabilities were computed using a VDJ recombination model fitted to out-of-frame rearrangements, and the results were checked against IGoR. In a later analysis, TCR-TCR, TCR-HLA and TCR-CMV co-occurrence was scored with hypergeometric tests, and a repertoire-size bias correction was applied to TCR pairs. A later analysis estimated false discovery rates by permuting HLA or CMV assignments 20 times. In a later analysis, co-occurring TCRs were grouped using DBSCAN, and TCRdist sequence similarity was added for clustering within HLA-allele-positive subsets. Co-occurrence clustering excluded repertoires with fewer than 30,000 or more than 120,000 public chains, plus five with anomalous nucleotide sharing. Entries here come from immuneACCESS through TCRdb and include only in-frame sequences with V and J called. Some clones fail to appear in such tables; in the studies checked, an unresolved V gene covers under half of the shortfall, and the cause of the remainder is unknown. Clonal size and the V and J genes are those of that table, whereas D and trimming came from the DNA. This sample is represented by 65,000 to 85,000 clones; 75% to 90% of them were singletons. Of the sample, less than 2.5% falls within the top ten clones.

V is pared back by 4 bases and J by 6 bases, with 16 bases lying between the germline termini. From its cysteine to its phenylalanine, the CDR3 spans 15 amino acids. CDR3 DNA is the only sequence kept; it has 45 bases, read in frame from the first base. Looking up the germline V gene (reference sequence) yields CDR1 SGHKS and CDR2 YYEKEE. In total, approximately 690 healthy bone marrow donors made up the cohort. Cohort members were all nominally healthy when sampled, although unrecorded immune exposures were likely present. The donor tested CMV seronegative and was one of the 352 seronegative cohort members. A peripheral blood sample was provided by each donor, and peripheral blood mononuclear cells were used for TCR beta sequencing. The Qiagen DNeasy Blood Extraction Kit was used to extract genomic DNA from the blood cell samples. With regard to this clone: Its antigen is still unknown. Within one base of it there is no much larger clone, and no base qualities were kept.

Sequencing input: PBMCs. This receptor was identified in a woman in her 30s in good health and CMV-seronegative. Here the chain combines TRBV5-5 and TRBJ1-4, with a weak D call of TRBD1 (5 bases match). The nucleotide sequence is given as TGTGCCAGCAGCCTCCCTTGGGGGGACGATGAAAAACTGTTTTTT. Its coded protein is CASSLPWGDDEKLFF.